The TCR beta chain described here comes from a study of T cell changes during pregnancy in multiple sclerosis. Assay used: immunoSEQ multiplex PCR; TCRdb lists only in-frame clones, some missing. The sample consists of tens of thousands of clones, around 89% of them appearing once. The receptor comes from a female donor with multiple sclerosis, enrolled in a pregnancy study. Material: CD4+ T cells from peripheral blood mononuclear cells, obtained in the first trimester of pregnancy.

CDR3 in amino acids: CASSQQGGNIQYF. Here the CDR3 DNA reads TGTGCCAGCAGCCAACAGGGCGGAAACATTCAGTACTTC. The V and J genes are TRBV14 and TRBJ2-4, with D tentatively TRBD1 (5 bases). Trimming cost V 2 bases and J 6 bases, with 8 bases left between them. The CDR3 length is 13 residues. CDR1 SGHDN and CDR2 FVKESK come from the germline V gene.